The clone carrying this TCR beta chain was observed a handful of times. Its antigen is not known. The length of the CDR3 is 15 residues. The V and J ends lost 5 bases and 0 bases respectively, with 13 bases between them. This sample was included in a study of T-cell reconstitution after alpha-beta-depleted transplantation in children. Whole-study findings and limits: Surviving recipient cells, namely T cells and thymic progenitors, were the source of high day-60 TCRbeta diversity in some patients.

TCRbeta library preparation incorporated unique molecular identifiers. Each CDR3 protein gets one entry after TCRdb re-called the PCR reads with MiXCR. The sample has around 300,000 distinct CDR3 sequences, approximately 23% seen once. This receptor was taken from a male patient between 10 and 17 years old who had a stem cell transplant for acute lymphoblastic leukemia, so the T cells may come from the graft donor. The material sequenced was PBMCs, mostly from graft donor cells, taken 180 days after TCRalphabeta/CD19-depleted stem cell transplant. The chain links TRBV12-3 or TRBV12-4 to TRBJ2-5, with a weak D call TRBD1 (7 bases). DNA of the CDR3: TGTGCCAGCAGTGGGGGGACAGCGAACCAAGAGACCCAGTACTTC. Its protein product is CASSGGTANQETQYF.